These 20 T cell receptor beta chains came from one sample sequenced in a study of T cell responses to AZD1222 COVID-19 vaccine. The data were produced by immunoSEQ multiplex PCR, yet TCRdb's version contains in-frame clones alone and is incomplete. Found here are roughly 200,000 clones, roughly nine tenths of them singletons; the top ten hold more than 1.5%. Sample: peripheral blood, taken 28 days after the second AZD1222 dose. These receptors all come from an adult who received the AZD1222 COVID-19 vaccine.

The chain links TRBV7-6 to TRBJ2-1; 7 nucleotides align to TRBD2. V lost 1 base to trimming and J lost 10 bases; unmatched junction nucleotides: 10. Germline assignment: CDR1 SGHVS and CDR2 FNYEAQ. The length of the CDR3 is 15 residues. The CDR3 spells CASSLVLSVGREQFF. The CDR3 DNA reads TGTGCCAGCAGCTTAGTATTGTCGGTCGGGAGGGAGCAGTTCTTC.

In its sample, this clone was seen once. V usage is TRBV19 and J usage is TRBJ1-2; 9 nucleotides line up with TRBD1. The CDR3 totals 15 residues. Per germline, CDR1 LNHDA and CDR2 SQIVND (reference sequence). Trimming took 2 bases from V and 5 from J; bases not matched to a gene: 6. The CDR3: CASSIQDRGSYGYTF. CDR3 nucleotide sequence: TGTGCCAGTAGTATACAGGACAGGGGTTCTTATGGCTACACCTTC.

The V gene is TRBV13, the J gene TRBJ2-1; weak D call: TRBD2 (5 bases). V was pared by 2 bases and J by 4 bases, with 6 bases between. Germline V gene data show CDR1 as PRHDT and CDR2 as FYEKMQ (reference sequence). The length of the CDR3 is 13 residues. As DNA, the CDR3 is TGTGCCAGCAGCTTAATAGCGTACAATGAGCAGTTCTTC. Its protein is CASSLIAYNEQFF.

This clone was counted between two and nine times. The rearrangement joins TRBV7-9 to TRBJ1-1, with D uncertain. This CDR3 spans 14 amino acids. V lost 0 bases, J lost 4 bases, and 9 bases lay in between. Germline V gene data show CDR1 as SEHNR and CDR2 as FQNEAQ (reference sequence). In DNA, the CDR3 is TGTGCCAGCAGCTTAGCGCGGGAAATCACTGAAGCTTTCTTT. Translating it yields CASSLAREITEAFF.

Regarding this clone: At one end, the junction sequence differs from germline, possibly due to a read error. The chain carries TRBV6-1 and TRBJ1-6, with D possibly being TRBD1 (5 bases). The germline gives CDR1 MNHNS, CDR2 SASEGT. The CDR3 contains 13 residues. The CDR3 reads CASSEAMGLREYF. The CDR3 bases are TGTGCCAGCAGTGAAGCAATGGGACTCCGAGAATATTTT.

J is TRBJ1-4 and V is TRBV5-1; 7 bases line up with TRBD1. Germline V gene lookup returns CDR1 SGHRS and CDR2 YFSETQ. There are 15 residues in the CDR3. Germline trimming cut 4 bases from V and 7 bases from J; bases unmatched to any gene: 10. The DNA of the CDR3 is TGCGCCAGCAGCCCCGGACAGGCGAAGGGTGAAAAACTGTTTTTT. Protein sequence: CASSPGQAKGEKLFF.

This chain links TRBV2 with TRBJ2-7, with D perhaps matching TRBD1 (6 bases). Germline CDR1 SNHLY, CDR2 FYNNEI. V shed 7 bases and J shed 0 bases, with 13 bases lying between them. The CDR3 covers 14 residues. The CDR3 region is CASMRQVVSYEQYF. CDR3 nucleotides: TGTGCCAGCATGCGACAGGTCGTCTCCTACGAGCAGTACTTC.

This clone came up once. The genes are TRBV5-4 and TRBJ1-2, with TRBD1 matching 9 bases. Per germline, CDR1 SGHNT and CDR2 YYREEE (reference sequence). V shed 1 base, J shed 4 bases, and the junction held 8 bases outside the gene matches. The length of the CDR3 is 16 residues. Written as DNA, the CDR3 is TGTGCCAGCAGCTTGCTGGACAGGGGTAGGGGCTATGGCTACACCTTC. As protein: CASSLLDRGRGYGYTF.

In its sample, this clone was seen once. The chain carries TRBV14 and TRBJ1-1, with unresolved D. Germline V lookup: CDR1 SGHDN, CDR2 FVKESK. The CDR3 is 15 amino acids. Trimming removed 0 bases from V and 7 bases from J, with 15 bases in between. The CDR3 nucleotides are TGTGCCAGCAGCCAAGATCTACCCCGCGGCTTTGAAGCTTTCTTT. Amino acids: CASSQDLPRGFEAFF.

V gene TRBV7-9 combines with J gene TRBJ2-1, with D unresolved. The germline V gene encodes CDR1 SEHNR and CDR2 FQNEAQ (reference sequence). Trimming took off 0 bases at V and 6 bases at J, with 9 bases between the two ends. The CDR3 consists of 14 residues. Here the CDR3 reads CASSLAWVGNEQFF. In DNA form, the CDR3 reads TGTGCCAGCAGCTTAGCCTGGGTAGGCAATGAGCAGTTCTTC.

The chain links TRBV6-6 to TRBJ1-2; D is perhaps TRBD1 (5 bases). V lost 6 bases to trimming and J lost 6 bases, with 14 bases between them. Germline CDR1 MNHNY, CDR2 SVGAGI (reference sequence). This CDR3 comprises 13 residues. The CDR3: CASRARGEDGYTF. The CDR3 DNA reads as TGTGCCAGCAGGGCACGGGGCGAAGATGGCTACACCTTC.

The chain combines TRBV2 with TRBJ2-5, with no clear D. CDR1 is SNHLY and CDR2 is FYNNEI in the germline V gene. V lost 3 bases and J lost 5, with 16 bases in between. This CDR3 region has 15 residues. The CDR3 DNA reads as TGTGCCAGCAGTGAGGAGTGGGCCTTAGGGGAGACCCAGTACTTC. Its protein product is CASSEEWALGETQYF.

This clone was seen once. This chain links TRBV19 with TRBJ2-3; 8 nucleotides match TRBD2. Losses at the gene ends were 3 bases for V and 0 bases for J; bases not matched to a gene: 8. The germline gives CDR1 LNHDA, CDR2 SQIVND (reference sequence). This CDR3 region has 17 residues. The CDR3 loop reads CASSIARLATSTDTQYF. The CDR3 DNA sequence: TGTGCCAGTAGTATCGCCAGACTAGCGACTAGCACAGATACGCAGTATTTT.

The rearrangement joins TRBV5-1 to TRBJ1-4; D gene ambiguous. The CDR3 is made up of 16 amino acids. CDR1 is SGHRS and CDR2 is YFSETQ in the germline V gene. Trimming took 5 bases from V and 0 from J, leaving 14 bases between them. The CDR3 region is CASRKRGDSTNEKLFF. CDR3 DNA: TGCGCCAGCAGGAAGCGGGGAGATTCAACTAATGAAAAACTGTTTTTT.

This rearrangement joins TRBV12-5 to TRBJ2-2; 9 positions agree with TRBD1. V lost 1 base, J lost 4 bases, and 7 bases stayed unmatched. This CDR3 comprises 17 residues. Per germline, CDR1 LGHNT and CDR2 FRNRAP. The CDR3 reads CASGLGGQGSGTGELFF. The CDR3 DNA reads as TGTGCTAGTGGTTTGGGGGGACAGGGTTCGGGCACCGGGGAGCTGTTTTTT.

V is TRBV7-9 and J is TRBJ2-5; tentatively, D is TRBD2 (7 bases). In germline, CDR1 is SEHNR, CDR2 FQNEAQ (reference sequence). V was cut by 3 bases and J by 1 base, with 15 bases left in between. The CDR3 loop spans 16 amino acids. This CDR3 reads CASSFWGRGRQETQYF. In DNA, the CDR3 is TGTGCCAGCAGCTTCTGGGGGCGGGGGCGCCAAGAGACCCAGTACTTC.

V gene TRBV5-4 combines with J gene TRBJ1-2; no firm D call. The CDR3 length is 15 residues. CDR1 is SGHNT and CDR2 is YYREEE in the germline V gene (reference sequence). Trimming took 4 bases from V and 6 from J, leaving 19 bases between them. The CDR3 DNA reads as TGTGCCAGCAGCAGGTGGCAGTTCGGAGGTAATGGCTACACCTTC. Its translation is CASSRWQFGGNGYTF.

The chain couples TRBV5-1 to TRBJ1-4; the D is unclear. The CDR3 is made up of 22 amino acids. Deletions cut 0 bases from V and 7 bases from J, with 34 bases between. Germline assignment: CDR1 SGHRS and CDR2 YFSETQ. The CDR3 region has the DNA TGCGCCAGCAGCTTGGGAATTTTTGTCCTAAACGACGCCCCCCTAAACGGTGAAAAACTGTTTTTT. It yields the protein CASSLGIFVLNDAPLNGEKLFF.

V usage is TRBV19 and J usage is TRBJ1-2; 9 bases map to TRBD1. Germline trimming cut 6 bases from V and 10 bases from J; bases unmatched to any gene: 6. This CDR3 has 12 residues. CDR1 and CDR2 from the germline V gene are LNHDA and SQIVND (reference sequence). The CDR3 here is CASRRQGVAYTF. As DNA, the CDR3 is TGTGCCAGTAGAAGACAGGGGGTAGCCTACACCTTC.

The V gene is TRBV5-1, the J gene TRBJ1-3; possibly TRBD1 for D (5 bases). The V gene lost 5 bases and the J gene lost 5 bases, with 11 bases spanning the gap. The CDR3 has 13 residues. CDR1 and CDR2 from the germline V gene are SGHRS and YFSETQ. The CDR3 DNA follows: TGCGCCAGCAGTATAGGGGCAAGAAACACCATATATTTT. The encoded protein is CASSIGARNTIYF.